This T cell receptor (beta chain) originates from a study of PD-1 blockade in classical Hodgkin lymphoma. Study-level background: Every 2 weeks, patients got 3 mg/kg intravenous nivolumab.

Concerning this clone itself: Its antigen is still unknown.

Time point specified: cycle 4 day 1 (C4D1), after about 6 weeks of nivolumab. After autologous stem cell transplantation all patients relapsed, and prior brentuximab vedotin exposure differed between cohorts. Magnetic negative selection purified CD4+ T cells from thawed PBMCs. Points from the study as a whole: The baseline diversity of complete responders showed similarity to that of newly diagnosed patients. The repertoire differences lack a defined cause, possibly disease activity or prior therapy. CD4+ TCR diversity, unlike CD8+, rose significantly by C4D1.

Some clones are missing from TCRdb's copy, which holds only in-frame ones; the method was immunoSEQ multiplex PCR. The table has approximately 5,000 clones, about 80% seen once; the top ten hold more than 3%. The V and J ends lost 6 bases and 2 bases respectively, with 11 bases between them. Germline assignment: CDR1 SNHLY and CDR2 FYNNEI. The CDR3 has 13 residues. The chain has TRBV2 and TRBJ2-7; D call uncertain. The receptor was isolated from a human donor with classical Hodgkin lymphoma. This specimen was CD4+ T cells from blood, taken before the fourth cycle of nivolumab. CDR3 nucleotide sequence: TGTGCCAGCAGCTGGATGGGTACCTACGAGCAGTACTTC. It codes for CASSWMGTYEQYF.